This is a list of T cell receptor beta chains from one sample in a study of T cells in Graves' hyperthyroidism and ophthalmopathy. TCRdb processed the multiplex PCR reads anew with MiXCR; each CDR3 protein has one entry. Of about 560,000 distinct CDR3 sequences in the sample, roughly a sixth are singletons; the top ten hold approximately 18%. Material: blood. The receptors were gathered from a woman younger than 35 with Graves' hyperthyroidism. Both conserved end residues are part of each CDR3. The D gene is left open where the match is weak. For some rows the clone size is stated as once, few or many, or as a class when expanded; others skip it.

J gene	D gene	clone size	V gene	CDR3 DNA	CDR3 protein
TRBJ2-3	TRBD1	-	TRBV10-3	TGTGCCATCGAATTCGGGACAGGGCGGACAGATACGCAGTATTTT	CAIEFGTGRTDTQYF
TRBJ1-1	-	many	TRBV7-9	TGTGCCAGCAGCCCGGCCCTATGGGAAGCTTTCTTT	CASSPALWEAFF
TRBJ2-5	TRBD1	few	TRBV6-2/TRBV6-3	TGTGCCAGCAGTTACTCCGGGACAGGGTGGGCGGAGACCCAGTACTTC	CASSYSGTGWAETQYF
TRBJ1-1	TRBD1	few	TRBV29-1	TGCAGCGTTGTACAGGGGTCTGAAGCTTTCTTT	CSVVQGSEAFF
TRBJ2-1	TRBD1	-	TRBV27	TGTGCCAGCAGTCCCCTAGGACAGGGGGCCGGGAATGAGCAGTTCTTC	CASSPLGQGAGNEQFF
TRBJ1-1	-	-	TRBV7-9	TGTGCCAGCAGCCACAAAGGGTGGCAGATGAACACTGAAGCTTTCTTT	CASSHKGWQMNTEAFF
TRBJ1-5	TRBD1	many	TRBV28	TGTGCCAGCATCAATCCGGACAGGGGTGGTCAGCCCCAGCATTTT	CASINPDRGGQPQHF
TRBJ2-3	-	-	TRBV11-3	TGTGCCAGCAGCTCAGGGGCCCGAGTCACAGATACGCAGTATTTT	CASSSGARVTDTQYF
TRBJ2-3	-	once	TRBV15	TGTGCCACCAGCACAGGGAGTTCTTCTAGCACAGATACGCAGTATTTT	CATSTGSSSSTDTQYF
TRBJ1-6	-	-	TRBV25-1	TGTGCCAGCAGTGAATGGGGGGATTCACCCCTCCACTTT	CASSEWGDSPLHF
TRBJ2-1	TRBD2	-	TRBV7-9	TGTGCCAGCAGCTCCAAAATACTAGCGGCCGTAGGGTACAATGAGCAGTTCTTC	CASSSKILAAVGYNEQFF
TRBJ2-3	-	many	TRBV24-1	TGTGCCACCAGTGGGTTTAGGGGGAGCACAGATACGCAGTATTTT	CATSGFRGSTDTQYF
TRBJ1-1	-	many	TRBV28	TGTGCCAGCGACCAAACAGGACAGTCAGATGAAGCTTTCTTT	CASDQTGQSDEAFF
TRBJ2-7	-	many	TRBV28	TGTGCCAGCAGTATGGGTCCGTCAGGGGTCGAGCAGTACTTC	CASSMGPSGVEQYF
TRBJ2-1	-	many	TRBV20-1	TGCAGTGCTAGAGATGGGGCAGGGACGGGCAATGAGCAGTTCTTC	CSARDGAGTGNEQFF
TRBJ2-1	-	many	TRBV12-3/TRBV12-4	TGTGCCAGCAGTTTAGTCGGAAATGAGCAGTTCTTC	CASSLVGNEQFF
TRBJ2-7	TRBD2	many	TRBV7-6	TGTGCCAGCAGCCGACAGATTAGCGGGGACGAGCAGTACTTC	CASSRQISGDEQYF
TRBJ1-1	TRBD1	many	TRBV6-1	TGTGCCAGCGAGGGAACAGGGGGCACTGAAGCTTTCTTT	CASEGTGGTEAFF
TRBJ1-2	-	many	TRBV2	TGTGCCAGCAGTGAACCCAGACAGGCGCTCTATGGCTACACCTTC	CASSEPRQALYGYTF
TRBJ1-5	-	-	TRBV20-1	TGCAGTGCCGGGAATCGGGGAAATAGCAATCAGCCCCAGCATTTT	CSAGNRGNSNQPQHF
TRBJ1-2	-	-	TRBV18	TGTGCCAGCTCGCCGGTAGGGTCCTATGGCTACACCTTC	CASSPVGSYGYTF
TRBJ2-3	-	-	TRBV5-1	TGCGCCAGCAGCTTGGAAGGATACACAGATACGCAGTATTTT	CASSLEGYTDTQYF
TRBJ1-1	TRBD1	many	TRBV2	TGTGCCAGCAGACAAGAAGGGACAGCCAACACTGAAGCTTTCTTT	CASRQEGTANTEAFF
TRBJ2-3	-	many	TRBV27	TGTGCCAGCAGTATGACTCCGCGTTGGCTCACAGATACGCAGTATTTT	CASSMTPRWLTDTQYF
TRBJ2-7	-	many	TRBV6-1	TGTGCCAGCAGTCCCCTAGACACCGGCTCCTACGAGCAGTACTTC	CASSPLDTGSYEQYF
TRBJ2-3	TRBD2	few	TRBV5-1	TGCGCCAGCAGCTTGGGGAGCGGGGGAGTCACAGATACGCAGTATTTT	CASSLGSGGVTDTQYF
TRBJ2-1	-	many	TRBV20-1	TGCAGTTCTCATCCCCTGAGGAGGTCCTACAATGAGCAGTTCTTC	CSSHPLRRSYNEQFF
TRBJ1-5	-	-	TRBV4-2	TGTGCCAGCAGCCCGACGGGAGGGCCCCCTCCAAATCAGCCCCAGCATTTT	CASSPTGGPPPNQPQHF
TRBJ2-4	TRBD2	-	TRBV20-1	TGCAGTGCTAGAGAAGGGAGGGAGTCCCAAAACATTCAGTACTTC	CSAREGRESQNIQYF
TRBJ1-4	-	-	TRBV25-1	TGTGCCAGCAGTGAGGGGGGGTCAACTGGGAAACTGTTTTTT	CASSEGGSTGKLFF
TRBJ2-2	-	-	TRBV30	TGTGCCTGCAGAACCCCGACAGGACTGGTGGAGCTGTTTTTT	CACRTPTGLVELFF
TRBJ2-7	TRBD1	many	TRBV20-1	TGCAGTGCTAGTTTGGGGACAGGGTGGTACGAGCAGTACTTC	CSASLGTGWYEQYF
TRBJ1-1	-	many	TRBV6-2/TRBV6-3	TGTGCCAGCAGTTACTCCGGGGGAGACACTGAAGCTTTCTTT	CASSYSGGDTEAFF
TRBJ1-1	-	many	TRBV6-1	TGTGCCAGCAGCAGAGACAGAATGAACACTGAAGCTTTCTTT	CASSRDRMNTEAFF
TRBJ2-1	TRBD2	-	TRBV9	TGTGCCAGCAACCCCAGCGGGGGTGTGGATGAGCAGTTCTTC	CASNPSGGVDEQFF
TRBJ2-5	TRBD2	few	TRBV6-1	TGTGCCAGCAGCGGCTCTATAAGGGGGCTAGCGGGAGCGGAGACCCAGTACTTC	CASSGSIRGLAGAETQYF
TRBJ1-1	-	-	TRBV27	TGTGCCAGCAGTAGAGACAGGCCGAACACTGAAGCTTTCTTT	CASSRDRPNTEAFF
TRBJ2-7	TRBD2	-	TRBV7-8	TGTGCCAGCAGCCGAGGGACTAGCGGGAGAATCTACGAGCAGTACTTC	CASSRGTSGRIYEQYF
TRBJ2-7	-	few	TRBV2	TGTGCCAGCAGTGACAGGGCCGAGCAGTACTTC	CASSDRAEQYF
TRBJ1-1	-	many	TRBV5-1	TGCGCCAGCAGCGCAAGTACAGAAGCTTTCTTT	CASSASTEAFF